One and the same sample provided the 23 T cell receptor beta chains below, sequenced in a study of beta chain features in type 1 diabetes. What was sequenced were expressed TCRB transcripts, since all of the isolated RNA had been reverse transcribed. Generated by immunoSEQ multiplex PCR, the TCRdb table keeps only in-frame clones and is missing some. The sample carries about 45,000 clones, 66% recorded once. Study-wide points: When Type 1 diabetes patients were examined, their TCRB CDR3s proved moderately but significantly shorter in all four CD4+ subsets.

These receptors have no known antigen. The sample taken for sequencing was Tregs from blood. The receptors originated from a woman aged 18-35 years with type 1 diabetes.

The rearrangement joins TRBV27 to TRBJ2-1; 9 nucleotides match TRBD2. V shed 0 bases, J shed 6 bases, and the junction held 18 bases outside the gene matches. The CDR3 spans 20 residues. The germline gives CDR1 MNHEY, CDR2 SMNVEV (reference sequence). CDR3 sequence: CASSLSGGNESGRLGNEQFF. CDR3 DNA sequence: TGTGCCAGCAGTTTATCTGGTGGGAACGAAAGCGGGAGGCTGGGCAATGAGCAGTTCTTC.

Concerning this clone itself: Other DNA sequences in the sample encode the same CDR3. The CDR3 is CASRTGGRETQYF. The CDR3 DNA sequence: TGTGCCAGCAGGACAGGGGGCCGGGAGACCCAGTACTTC. The chain has TRBV11-2 and TRBJ2-5; 10 nucleotides match TRBD1. The CDR3 runs to 13 residues. The trim removed 6 bases at V and 5 bases at J, leaving 3 bases unmatched. Germline CDR1 is SGHAT and CDR2 is FQNNGV.

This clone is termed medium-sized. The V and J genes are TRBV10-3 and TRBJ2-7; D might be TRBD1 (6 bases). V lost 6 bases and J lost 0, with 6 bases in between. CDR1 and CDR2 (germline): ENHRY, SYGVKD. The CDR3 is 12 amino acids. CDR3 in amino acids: CAIRDSSYEQYF. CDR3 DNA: TGTGCCATCAGGGACAGCTCCTACGAGCAGTACTTC.

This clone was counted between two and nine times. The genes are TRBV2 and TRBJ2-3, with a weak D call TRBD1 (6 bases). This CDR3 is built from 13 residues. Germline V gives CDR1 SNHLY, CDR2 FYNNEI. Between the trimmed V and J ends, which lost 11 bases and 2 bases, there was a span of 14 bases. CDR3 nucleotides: TGTGCCGGGAGACAGGATTTCACAGATACGCAGTATTTT. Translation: CAGRQDFTDTQYF.

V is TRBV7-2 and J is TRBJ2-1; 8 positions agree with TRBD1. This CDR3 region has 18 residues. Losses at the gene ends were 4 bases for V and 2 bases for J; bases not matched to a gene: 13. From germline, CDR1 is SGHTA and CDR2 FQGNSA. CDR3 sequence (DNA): TGTGCCAGCAGCTCCCAAGGGGGCCCGGGACAGGCCTACAATGAGCAGTTCTTC. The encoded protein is CASSSQGGPGQAYNEQFF.

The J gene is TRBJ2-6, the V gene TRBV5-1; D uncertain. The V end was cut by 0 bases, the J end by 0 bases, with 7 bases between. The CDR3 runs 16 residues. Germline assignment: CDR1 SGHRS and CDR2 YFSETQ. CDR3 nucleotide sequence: TGCGCCAGCAGCTTGGGTCCTAGCTCTGGGGCCAACGTCCTGACTTTC. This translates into CASSLGPSSGANVLTF.

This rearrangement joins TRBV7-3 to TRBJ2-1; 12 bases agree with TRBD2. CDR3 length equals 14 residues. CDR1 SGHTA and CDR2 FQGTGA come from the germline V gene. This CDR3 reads CASATSGSQNEQFF. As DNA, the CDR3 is TGTGCTTCGGCGACTAGCGGGAGCCAAAATGAGCAGTTCTTC. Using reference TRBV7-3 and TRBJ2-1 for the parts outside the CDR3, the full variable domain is GAGVSQTPSNKVTEKGKYVELRCDPISGHTALYWYRQSLGQGPEFLIYFQGTGAADDSGLPNDRFFAVRPEGSVSTLKIQRTERGDSAVYLCASATSGSQNEQFFGPGTRLTVL.

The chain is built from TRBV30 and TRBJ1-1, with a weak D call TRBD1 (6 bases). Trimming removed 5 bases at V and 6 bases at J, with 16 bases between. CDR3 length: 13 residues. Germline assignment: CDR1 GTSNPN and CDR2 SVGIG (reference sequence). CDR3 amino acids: CAWGLIGGSEAFF. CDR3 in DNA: TGTGCCTGGGGCCTCATTGGGGGCTCTGAAGCTTTCTTT. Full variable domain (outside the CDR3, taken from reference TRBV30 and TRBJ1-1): SQTIHQWPATLVQPVGSPLSLECTVEGTSNPNLYWYRQAAGRGLQLLFYSVGIGQISSEVPQNLSASRPQDRQFILSSKKLLLSDSGFYLCAWGLIGGSEAFFGQGTRLTVV.

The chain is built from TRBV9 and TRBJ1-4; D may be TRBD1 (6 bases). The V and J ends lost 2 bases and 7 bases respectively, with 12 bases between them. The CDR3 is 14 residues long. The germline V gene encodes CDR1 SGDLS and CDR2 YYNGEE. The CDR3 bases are TGTGCCAGCAGCGTGGGGGCAGTAGGTGAAAAACTGTTTTTT. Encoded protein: CASSVGAVGEKLFF. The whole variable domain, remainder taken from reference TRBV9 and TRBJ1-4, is DSGVTQTPKHLITATGQRVTLRCSPRSGDLSVYWYQQSLDQGLQFLIQYYNGEERAKGNILERFSAQQFPDLHSELNLSSLELGDSALYFCASSVGAVGEKLFFGSGTQLSVL.

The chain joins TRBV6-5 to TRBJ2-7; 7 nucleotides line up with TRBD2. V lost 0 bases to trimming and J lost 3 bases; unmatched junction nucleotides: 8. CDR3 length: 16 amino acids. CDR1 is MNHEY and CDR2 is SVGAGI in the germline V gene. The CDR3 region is CASSYSPLAGVYEQYF. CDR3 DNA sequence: TGTGCCAGCAGTTACTCCCCTTTGGCGGGGGTCTACGAGCAGTACTTC.

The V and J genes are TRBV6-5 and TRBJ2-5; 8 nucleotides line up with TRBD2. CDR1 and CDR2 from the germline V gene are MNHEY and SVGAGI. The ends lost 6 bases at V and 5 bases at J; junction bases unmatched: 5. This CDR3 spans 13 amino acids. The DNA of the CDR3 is TGTGCCAGCAGAGCGGGAGTGTTGGAGACCCAGTACTTC. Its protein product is CASRAGVLETQYF.

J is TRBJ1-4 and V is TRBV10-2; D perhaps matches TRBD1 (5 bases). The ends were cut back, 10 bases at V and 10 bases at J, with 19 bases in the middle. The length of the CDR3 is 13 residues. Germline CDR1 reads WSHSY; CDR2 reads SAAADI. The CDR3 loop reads CATLGQGHGKLFF. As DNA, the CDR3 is TGCGCCACCCTCGGGCAGGGTCACGGAAAACTGTTTTTT.

CDR3 protein: CASSPRTVTDTQYF. The CDR3 nucleotides are TGTGCCAGCAGCCCGAGGACAGTTACAGATACGCAGTATTTT. The rearrangement joins TRBV7-2 to TRBJ2-3; possible D gene TRBD1, 6 bases. CDR1 and CDR2 (germline): SGHTA, FQGNSA. V was trimmed by 5 bases and J by 3 bases, leaving 12 bases between them. The CDR3 has 14 amino acids. Full variable domain (rest looked up from reference TRBV7-2 and TRBJ2-3): GAGVSQSPSNKVTEKGKDVELRCDPISGHTALYWYRQSLGQGLEFLIYFQGNSAPDKSGLPSDRFSAERTGGSVSTLTIQRTQQEDSAVYLCASSPRTVTDTQYFGPGTRLTVL.

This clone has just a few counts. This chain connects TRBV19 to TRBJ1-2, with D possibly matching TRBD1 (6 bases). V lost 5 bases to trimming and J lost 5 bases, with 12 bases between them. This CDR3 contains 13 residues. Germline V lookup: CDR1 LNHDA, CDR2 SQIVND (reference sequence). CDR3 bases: TGTGCCAGTAGTGCCGGGACAACATATGGCTACACCTTC. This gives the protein CASSAGTTYGYTF.

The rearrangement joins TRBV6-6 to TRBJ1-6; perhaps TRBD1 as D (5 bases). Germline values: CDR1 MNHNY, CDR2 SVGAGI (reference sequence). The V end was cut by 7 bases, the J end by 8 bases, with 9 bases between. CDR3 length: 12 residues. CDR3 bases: TGTGCCAGCAATCCACAGGATTCACCCCTCCACTTT. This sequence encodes CASNPQDSPLHF.

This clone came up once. In DNA, the CDR3 is TGTGCCAGCAGCTTAGACACTAACTATGGCTACACCTTC. It translates to CASSLDTNYGYTF. This rearrangement joins TRBV11-2 to TRBJ1-2; D not resolved. CDR3 length: 13 amino acids. Per the germline V gene, CDR1 is SGHAT and CDR2 is FQNNGV. V dropped 0 bases and J dropped 0 bases, with 2 bases sitting between them. Drawing the rest from reference TRBV11-2 and TRBJ1-2, the complete variable domain is EAGVAQSPRYKIIEKRQSVAFWCNPISGHATLYWYQQILGQGPKLLIQFQNNGVVDDSQLPKDRFSAERLKGVDSTLKIQPAKLEDSAVYLCASSLDTNYGYTFGSGTRLTVV.

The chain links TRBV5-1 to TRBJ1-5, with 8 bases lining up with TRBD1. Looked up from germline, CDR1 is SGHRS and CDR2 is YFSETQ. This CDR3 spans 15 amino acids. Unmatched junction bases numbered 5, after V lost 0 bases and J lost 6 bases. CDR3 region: CASSLEGQDRQPQHF. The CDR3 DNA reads TGCGCCAGCAGCTTGGAGGGACAGGATCGTCAGCCCCAGCATTTT.

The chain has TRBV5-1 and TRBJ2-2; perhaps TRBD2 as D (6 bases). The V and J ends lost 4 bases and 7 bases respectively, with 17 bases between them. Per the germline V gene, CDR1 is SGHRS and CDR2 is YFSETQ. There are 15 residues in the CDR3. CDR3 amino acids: CASSQGGFRLGELFF. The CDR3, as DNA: TGCGCCAGCAGCCAAGGAGGGTTTAGGCTCGGGGAGCTGTTTTTT.

The CDR3 reads CASSMDRLEQFF. CDR3 DNA: TGTGCCAGCTCGATGGACAGGCTTGAGCAGTTCTTC. The chain combines TRBV18 with TRBJ2-1, with 7 bases that match TRBD1. CDR1 is KGHSH, CDR2 LQKENI, per germline. The CDR3 sequence is 12 residues long. With V trimmed by 6 bases and J by 9 bases, 5 bases remained unmatched. The variable domain in full, with the rest retrieved from reference TRBV18 and TRBJ2-1, is NAGVMQNPRHLVRRRGQEARLRCSPMKGHSHVYWYRQLPEEGLKFMVYLQKENIIDESGMPKERFSAEFPKEGPSILRIQQVVRGDSAAYFCASSMDRLEQFFGPGTRLTVL.

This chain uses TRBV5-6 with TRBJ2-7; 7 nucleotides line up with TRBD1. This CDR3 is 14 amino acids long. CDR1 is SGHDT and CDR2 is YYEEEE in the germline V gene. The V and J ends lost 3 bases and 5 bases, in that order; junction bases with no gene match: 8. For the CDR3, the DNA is TGTGCCAGCAGCTGGAGTGACAGGGTCCACGAGCAGTACTTC. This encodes CASSWSDRVHEQYF.

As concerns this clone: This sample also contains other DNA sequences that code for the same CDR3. The CDR3 nucleotides are TGTGCCAGCAGCGACGGACTAGCGGGAGCCAAAAACATTCAGTACTTC. Translation: CASSDGLAGAKNIQYF. The chain carries TRBV5-4 and TRBJ2-4, with 11 positions matching TRBD2. Trimming cost V 4 bases and J 0 bases; bases outside gene matches: 3. The CDR3 has 16 amino acids. Germline V gene data show CDR1 as SGHNT and CDR2 as YYREEE (reference sequence).

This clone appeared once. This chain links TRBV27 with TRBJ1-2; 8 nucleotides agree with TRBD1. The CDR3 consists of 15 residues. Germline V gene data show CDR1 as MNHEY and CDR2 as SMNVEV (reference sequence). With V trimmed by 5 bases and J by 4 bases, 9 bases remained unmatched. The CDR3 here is CASSPGTGNRYGYTF. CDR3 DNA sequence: TGTGCCAGCAGTCCGGGGACAGGTAATCGCTATGGCTACACCTTC.

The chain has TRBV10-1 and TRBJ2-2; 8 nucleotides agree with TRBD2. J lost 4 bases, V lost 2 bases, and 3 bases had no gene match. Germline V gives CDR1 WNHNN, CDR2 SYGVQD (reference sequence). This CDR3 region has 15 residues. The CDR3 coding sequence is TGCGCCAGCAGTGAGGGGACTAGTGGCACCGGGGAGCTGTTTTTT. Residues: CASSEGTSGTGELFF.